These 32 T cell receptor beta chains originate from one sample sequenced in a study of blood T cell repertoires in COVID-19. The table came from immunoSEQ multiplex PCR; TCRdb's copy has only in-frame clones and leaves some out. The table shows around 70,000 clones, with approximately 78% occurring only once. Sequenced: peripheral blood. The receptors here all came from a woman aged 60-75 years with acute or convalescent COVID-19.

Written as DNA, the CDR3 is TGTGCCAGTAGTATACGTTTAGGGACAGGGAATGAGCAGTTCTTC. Translation gives CASSIRLGTGNEQFF. The gene calls are TRBV19 and TRBJ2-1, with 9 bases that match TRBD1. Germline values: CDR1 LNHDA, CDR2 SQIVND (reference sequence). V shed 2 bases and J 7 bases; nucleotides not matched to a gene: 6. The length of the CDR3 is 15 residues.

The genes are TRBV10-1 and TRBJ2-3; 9 bases match TRBD2. The ends lost 4 bases at V and 2 bases at J; junction bases unmatched: 7. The V gene's germline CDR1 is WNHNN and CDR2 SYGVQD (reference sequence). The CDR3 extends over 16 amino acids. The chain's CDR3 is CASSAVSGGHTDTQYF. CDR3 coding DNA: TGCGCCAGCAGTGCCGTAAGCGGGGGGCACACAGATACGCAGTATTTT.

This chain connects TRBV10-2 to TRBJ2-5; a weak D match, TRBD2 (7 bases). Trimming pared 4 bases from V and 6 bases from J, leaving 12 bases between. CDR3 length: 13 residues. The germline V gene encodes CDR1 WSHSY and CDR2 SAAADI. Written as DNA, the CDR3 is TGCGCCAGCAGTGGGGGGGGGCCGCAGACCCAGTACTTC. This gives the protein CASSGGGPQTQYF.

The chain couples TRBV20-1 to TRBJ1-5; TRBD1 might be the D (6 bases). V was clipped by 3 bases and J by 0 bases, with 9 bases between them. CDR1 is DFQATT, CDR2 SNEGSKA, per germline (reference sequence). This CDR3 has 14 amino acids. The CDR3 DNA reads TGCAGTGCTAGTGGACAGATTAGCAATCAGCCCCAGCATTTT. This encodes CSASGQISNQPQHF.

This sequence joins TRBV7-9 and TRBJ2-4, with D unresolved. There are 14 residues in the CDR3. V lost 5 bases to trimming and J lost 4 bases, with 12 bases between them. The germline CDR1 and CDR2 sequences are SEHNR and FQNEAQ (reference sequence). The CDR3 sequence: CASSPETIKNIQYF. As DNA, the CDR3 is TGTGCCAGCAGCCCCGAGACAATTAAAAACATTCAGTACTTC. The full variable domain, its missing parts supplied by reference TRBV7-9 and TRBJ2-4, is DTGVSQNPRHKITKRGQNVTFRCDPISEHNRLYWYRQTLGQGPEFLTYFQNEAQLEKSRLLSDRFSAERPKGSFSTLEIQRTEQGDSAMYLCASSPETIKNIQYFGAGTRLSVL.

This rearrangement joins TRBV4-3 to TRBJ1-2; weak D call: TRBD1 (5 bases). The CDR3 covers 15 residues. V dropped 1 base and J dropped 6 bases, with 15 bases sitting between them. CDR1 and CDR2 from the germline V gene are LGHNA and YSLEER. In DNA, the CDR3 is TGCGCCAGCAGCCAAGGGCAGGGTGCCTATGATGGCTACACCTTC. Its translation: CASSQGQGAYDGYTF.

The rearrangement uses TRBV6-2 or TRBV6-3 and TRBJ1-1; 9 nucleotides agree with TRBD1. The V gene end was trimmed by 5 bases and the J gene end by 6 bases; junction bases not matched to a gene: 10. The CDR3 spans 15 residues. Per germline, CDR1 MNHEY and CDR2 SVGEGT. As DNA, the CDR3 is TGTGCCAGCAGTCGAGACGGACAGGGGTTACCTGAAGCTTTCTTT. Protein: CASSRDGQGLPEAFF.

This chain joins TRBV2 and TRBJ1-2; no firm D call. Per germline, CDR1 SNHLY and CDR2 FYNNEI. Trimming took off 4 bases at V and 1 base at J, with 13 bases between the two ends. The CDR3 totals 15 residues. As DNA, the CDR3 is TGTGCCAGCAGTGTAGGACTGACCAATAACTATGGCTACACCTTC. Its translation: CASSVGLTNNYGYTF.

This clone was counted only a few times. This chain links TRBV11-3 with TRBJ1-6; D is unclear. CDR1 SGHNT and CDR2 YENEEA come from the germline V gene. Trimming stripped 0 bases from V and 3 bases from J, with 6 bases between. The CDR3 length is 15 residues. The CDR3 protein is CASSLDGSYNSPLHF. Here the CDR3 DNA reads TGTGCCAGCAGCTTAGACGGGAGCTATAATTCACCCCTCCACTTT.

The CDR3 spells CASGLGQGAIGEKLFF. The CDR3 DNA reads as TGTGCTAGTGGTTTGGGACAGGGGGCAATCGGTGAAAAACTGTTTTTT. This rearrangement joins TRBV12-5 to TRBJ1-4; TRBD1 agrees at 10 bases. V shed 1 base, J shed 7 bases, and the junction held 6 bases outside the gene matches. This CDR3 contains 16 residues. The V gene's germline CDR1 is LGHNT and CDR2 FRNRAP.

In its sample, this clone was seen many times. The J gene is TRBJ2-3, the V gene TRBV6-2 or TRBV6-3, with 8 nucleotides matching TRBD1. Germline V lookup: CDR1 MNHEY, CDR2 SVGEGT. The V and J ends lost 4 bases and 2 bases, in that order; junction bases with no gene match: 2. The CDR3 has 14 residues. The CDR3 DNA is TGTGCCAGCAGTTTACAGGGGGACACAGATACGCAGTATTTT. It translates to CASSLQGDTDTQYF.

The chain couples TRBV24-1 to TRBJ2-7; 9 bases are a match to TRBD1. CDR1 and CDR2 from the germline V gene are KGHDR and SFDVKD. The CDR3 spans 13 residues. Unmatched junction bases numbered 4, after V lost 8 bases and J lost 3 bases. CDR3 loop: CATTGTGNYEQYF. In DNA, the CDR3 is TGTGCCACCACCGGGACAGGGAACTACGAGCAGTACTTC.

The CDR3 DNA follows: TGTGCCAGTACCTGGACTAGCGGGGGGTCCACAGATACGCAGTATTTT. It yields the protein CASTWTSGGSTDTQYF. The chain employs TRBV19 and TRBJ2-3; TRBD2 agrees at 14 bases. Germline CDR1 and CDR2: LNHDA and SQIVND (reference sequence). The ends lost 7 bases at V and 2 bases at J; junction bases unmatched: 5. CDR3 length: 16 amino acids. The whole variable domain, filled in from reference TRBV19 and TRBJ2-3, reads DGGITQSPKYLFRKEGQNVTLSCEQNLNHDAMYWYRQDPGQGLRLIYYSQIVNDFQKGDIAEGYSVSREKKESFPLTVTSAQKNPTAFYLCASTWTSGGSTDTQYFGPGTRLTVL.

The table lists this clone with a count of one. The rearrangement uses TRBV6-5 and TRBJ2-7; 7 bases match TRBD2. The CDR3 is 12 residues long. Germline values: CDR1 MNHEY, CDR2 SVGAGI. The junction had 5 bases not matched to a gene; V was cut back by 6 bases and J by 6 bases. The CDR3 region has the DNA TGTGCCAGCAGCGTCACGGGGGGCGAGCAGTACTTC. Encoded protein: CASSVTGGEQYF.

The chain links TRBV9 to TRBJ2-3; D is possibly TRBD2 (7 bases). This CDR3 is built from 15 residues. Germline loops: CDR1 SGDLS, CDR2 YYNGEE. The V end was cut by 0 bases, the J end by 2 bases, with 10 bases between. The CDR3: CASSVEGGDTDTQYF. In DNA form, the CDR3 reads TGTGCCAGCAGCGTAGAAGGGGGGGACACAGATACGCAGTATTTT.

The gene calls are TRBV30 and TRBJ1-1, with a tentative D call TRBD1 (5 bases). The CDR3 is made up of 15 amino acids. Trimming shortened V by 2 bases and J by 4 bases, and 17 bases separated the two germline ends. Germline CDR1 reads GTSNPN; CDR2 reads SVGIG (reference sequence). CDR3 DNA: TGTGCCTGGAGTCTTGGGGGGGTCCGAGGCACTGAAGCTTTCTTT. Residues: CAWSLGGVRGTEAFF. Variable domain in full (rest from reference TRBV30 and TRBJ1-1): SQTIHQWPATLVQPVGSPLSLECTVEGTSNPNLYWYRQAAGRGLQLLFYSVGIGQISSEVPQNLSASRPQDRQFILSSKKLLLSDSGFYLCAWSLGGVRGTEAFFGQGTRLTVV.

The rearrangement uses TRBV5-1 and TRBJ1-6; 8 bases match TRBD1. The germline gives CDR1 SGHRS, CDR2 YFSETQ. Trimming at V came to 4 bases and at J to 9 bases, leaving 9 bases not matched to a gene. The CDR3 is made up of 15 amino acids. The CDR3 region is CASSIGQGDASPLHF. DNA of the CDR3: TGCGCCAGCAGCATCGGACAGGGAGACGCTTCACCCCTCCACTTT.

The chain links TRBV11-2 to TRBJ2-2; 8 bases are a match to TRBD1. The CDR3 length is 15 residues. Losses at the gene ends were 5 bases for V and 4 bases for J; bases not matched to a gene: 6. The germline CDR1 and CDR2 sequences are SGHAT and FQNNGV. CDR3 nucleotides: TGTGCCAGCAGCGCCAGTACAGGGGGCACCGGGGAGCTGTTTTTT. It translates to CASSASTGGTGELFF.

The chain links TRBV21-1 to TRBJ1-3; the table calls TRBD1, which could not be checked here. TRBV21-1 is classified as a pseudogene. The length of the CDR3 is 17 residues. Here the CDR3 reads CASSKADRQGSGNTIYF. CDR3 in DNA: TGTGCCAGCAGCAAAGCCGATCGGCAGGGATCTGGAAACACCATATATTTT.

The CDR3 bases are TGTGCCAGCAGTTTAGCGGGGGGGAATTACAATGAGCAGTTCTTC. This codes for CASSLAGGNYNEQFF. The chain joins TRBV6-2 or TRBV6-3 to TRBJ2-1; 11 positions agree with TRBD2. CDR3 length: 15 residues. Germline CDR1 reads MNHEY; CDR2 reads SVGEGT. With V trimmed by 4 bases and J by 4 bases, 3 bases remained unmatched.

V and J are TRBV14 and TRBJ2-7; 12 bases line up with TRBD2. The germline CDR1 and CDR2 sequences are SGHDN and FVKESK. There are 15 residues in the CDR3. The J segment lost 2 bases and the V segment lost 5 bases, leaving 4 bases of the junction unmatched. The chain's CDR3 is CASSRGLAGAYEQYF. CDR3 nucleotide sequence: TGTGCCAGCAGCAGGGGACTAGCGGGCGCCTACGAGCAGTACTTC. Complete variable domain (other parts from reference TRBV14 and TRBJ2-7): EAGVTQFPSHSVIEKGQTVTLRCDPISGHDNLYWYRRVMGKEIKFLLHFVKESKQDESGMPNNRFLAERTGGTYSTLKVQPAELEDSGVYFCASSRGLAGAYEQYFGPGTRLTVT.

The CDR3 bases are TGTGCCAGCAGCCTTACCGGACAGTTAAGAACTGAAGCTTTCTTT. Its protein product is CASSLTGQLRTEAFF. The V call is TRBV6-5, the J call TRBJ1-1; maybe TRBD1 (6 bases). CDR1 is MNHEY, CDR2 SVGAGI, per germline. CDR3 size: 15 residues. Trimming took 6 bases from V and 5 from J, leaving 19 bases between them.

The V call is TRBV3-1 (or the pseudogene TRBV3-2), the J call TRBJ1-2; TRBD1 aligns across 8 bases. The V gene's germline CDR1 is LGHDT and CDR2 YNNKEL (reference sequence). Germline trimming cut 4 bases from V and 4 bases from J; bases unmatched to any gene: 8. This CDR3 comprises 15 residues. CDR3: CASSPQQGEGYGYTF. Here the CDR3 DNA reads TGTGCCAGCAGCCCGCAACAGGGGGAGGGCTATGGCTACACCTTC.

This rearrangement joins TRBV12-3 or TRBV12-4 to TRBJ2-7; no firm D call. V gave up 7 bases and J gave up 3 bases, with 13 bases separating them. The CDR3 is made up of 13 amino acids. CDR3 coding DNA: TGTGCCAGCATGCCCGAAAACTTCTACGAGCAGTACTTC. It codes for CASMPENFYEQYF.

This chain joins TRBV5-4 and TRBJ2-3, with 12 bases identical to TRBD2. The V segment lost 4 bases and the J segment 6 bases; nucleotides outside the gene matches: 15. Germline CDR1 reads SGHNT; CDR2 reads YYREEE (reference sequence). The CDR3 consists of 18 residues. CDR3 sequence reads: CASSALFPTSGGGDTQYF. Written as DNA, the CDR3 is TGTGCCAGCAGCGCCCTTTTCCCGACTAGCGGGGGCGGTGATACGCAGTATTTT.

The chain carries TRBV4-1 and TRBJ2-7; D perhaps matches TRBD1 (6 bases). Trimming removed 1 base at V and 1 base at J, with 14 bases between. The CDR3 has 16 residues. CDR1 MGHRA and CDR2 YSYEKL come from the germline V gene. CDR3 loop: CASSQVGAGRSYEQYF. CDR3 nucleotide sequence: TGCGCCAGCAGCCAAGTGGGGGCGGGCAGGTCCTACGAGCAGTACTTC.

The chain uses TRBV9 and TRBJ1-4, with D tentatively TRBD1 (6 bases). Germline lookup yields CDR1 SGDLS and CDR2 YYNGEE. With 0 bases removed from V and 8 bases from J, the gap between germline ends came to 8 bases. There are 13 residues in the CDR3. The DNA of the CDR3 is TGTGCCAGCAGCGTAGGACAGGAAGAAAAACTGTTTTTT. Amino acid sequence: CASSVGQEEKLFF.

The V gene is TRBV11-2, the J gene TRBJ2-7, with D uncertain. CDR1 and CDR2 (germline): SGHAT, FQNNGV. The CDR3 totals 11 residues. V lost 4 bases, J lost 4 bases, and 5 bases lay in between. The CDR3 spells CASSSRYEQYV. DNA for the CDR3: TGTGCCAGCAGCTCCAGATACGAGCAGTACGTC.

The CDR3: CASSLQGGGETQYF. The CDR3 bases are TGTGCCAGCAGCTTACAGGGGGGCGGAGAGACCCAGTACTTC. The J gene is TRBJ2-5, the V gene TRBV11-2; D is possibly TRBD1 (7 bases). V was clipped by 2 bases and J by 4 bases, with 11 bases between them. Germline CDR1 is SGHAT and CDR2 is FQNNGV. The CDR3 runs 14 residues.

A few counts support this clone. The chain employs TRBV2 and TRBJ1-2; D unclear. Per the germline V gene, CDR1 is SNHLY and CDR2 is FYNNEI. CDR3 length equals 12 residues. V lost 4 bases, J lost 7 bases, and 10 bases lay in between. The CDR3, as DNA: TGTGCCAGCAGTGTGTCGGACTTTGGCTACACCTTC. Translation gives CASSVSDFGYTF.

The chain couples TRBV30 to TRBJ1-2; D perhaps matches TRBD1 (6 bases). The CDR3 covers 12 residues. Germline V gives CDR1 GTSNPN, CDR2 SVGIG (reference sequence). V was cut by 1 base and J by 8 bases, with 11 bases left in between. The CDR3 is CAWSADRFGYTF. Written as DNA, the CDR3 is TGTGCCTGGAGTGCCGACAGGTTCGGCTACACCTTC.

This chain joins TRBV7-6 and TRBJ2-5; D is perhaps TRBD1 (6 bases). The germline V and J ends were trimmed by 5 bases and 4 bases, with 8 bases remaining between them. The length of the CDR3 is 12 residues. Germline CDR1 and CDR2: SGHVS and FNYEAQ. This CDR3 reads CASSDRRETQYF. The CDR3 nucleotides are TGTGCCAGCAGCGACAGGCGAGAGACCCAGTACTTC. Full variable domain (remainder filled in from reference TRBV7-6 and TRBJ2-5): GAGVSQSPRYKVTKRGQDVALRCDPISGHVSLYWYRQALGQGPEFLTYFNYEAQQDKSGLPNDRFSAERPEGSISTLTIQRTEQRDSAMYRCASSDRRETQYFGPGTRLLVL.